This T cell receptor beta chain appears in the sequencing data of a study of blood T cell repertoires in COVID-19. Method: immunoSEQ multiplex PCR; TCRdb's copy keeps in-frame clones and lacks some. The sample records approximately 250,000 clones, roughly 79% being singletons. V was trimmed by 4 bases and J by 3 bases, leaving 22 bases between them. Germline V CDR1 and CDR2: SGHRS, YFSETQ. The CDR3 contains 17 residues. Material for sequencing was PBMCs or T cells enriched from blood (not recorded which). The receptor comes from a man aged 40-49 years who had recovered from COVID-19. The chain has TRBV5-1 and TRBJ1-1; tentatively, D is TRBD1 (6 bases). CDR3 residues: CASSPGTRGVLDTEAFF. The DNA for the CDR3 is TGCGCCAGCAGCCCCGGGACTAGGGGGGTTCTGGACACTGAAGCTTTCTTT.